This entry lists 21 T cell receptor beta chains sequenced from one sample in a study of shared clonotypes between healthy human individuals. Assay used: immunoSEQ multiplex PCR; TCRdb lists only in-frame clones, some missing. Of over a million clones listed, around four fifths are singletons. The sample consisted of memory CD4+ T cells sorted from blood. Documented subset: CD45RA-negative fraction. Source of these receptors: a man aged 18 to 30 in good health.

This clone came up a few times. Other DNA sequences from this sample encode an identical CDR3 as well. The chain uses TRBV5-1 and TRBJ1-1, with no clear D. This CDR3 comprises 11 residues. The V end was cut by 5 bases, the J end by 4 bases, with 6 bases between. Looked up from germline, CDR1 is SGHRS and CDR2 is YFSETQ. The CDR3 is CASSLGTEAFF. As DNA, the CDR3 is TGCGCCAGCAGTTTAGGCACTGAAGCTTTCTTT. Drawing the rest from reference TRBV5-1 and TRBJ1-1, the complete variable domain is KAGVTQTPRYLIKTRGQQVTLSCSPISGHRSVSWYQQTPGQGLQFLFEYFSETQRNKGNFPGRFSGRQFSNSRSEMNVSTLELGDSALYLCASSLGTEAFFGQGTRLTVV.

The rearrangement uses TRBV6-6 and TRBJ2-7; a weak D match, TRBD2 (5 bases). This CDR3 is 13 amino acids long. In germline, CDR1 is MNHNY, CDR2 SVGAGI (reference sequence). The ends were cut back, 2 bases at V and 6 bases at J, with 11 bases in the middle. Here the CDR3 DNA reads TGTGCCAGCAGTTACCCAGAAGCGGTCGAGCAGTACTTC. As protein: CASSYPEAVEQYF.

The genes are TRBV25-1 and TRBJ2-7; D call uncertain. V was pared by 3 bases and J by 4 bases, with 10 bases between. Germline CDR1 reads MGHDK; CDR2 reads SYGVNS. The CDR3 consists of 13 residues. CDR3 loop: CASSDHRAYEQYF. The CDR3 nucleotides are TGTGCCAGCAGTGACCACAGAGCTTACGAGCAGTACTTC.

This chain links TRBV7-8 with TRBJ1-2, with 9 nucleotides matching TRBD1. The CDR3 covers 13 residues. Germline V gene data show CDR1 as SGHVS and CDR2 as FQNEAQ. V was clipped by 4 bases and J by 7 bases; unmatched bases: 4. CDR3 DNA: TGTGCCAGCAGCTCCACAGGGGGCTCTGGCTACACCTTC. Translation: CASSSTGGSGYTF. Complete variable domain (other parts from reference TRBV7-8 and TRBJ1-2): GAGVSQSPRYKVAKRGQDVALRCDPISGHVSLFWYQQALGQGPEFLTYFQNEAQLDKSGLPSDRFFAERPEGSVSTLKIQRTQQEDSAVYLCASSSTGGSGYTFGSGTRLTVV.

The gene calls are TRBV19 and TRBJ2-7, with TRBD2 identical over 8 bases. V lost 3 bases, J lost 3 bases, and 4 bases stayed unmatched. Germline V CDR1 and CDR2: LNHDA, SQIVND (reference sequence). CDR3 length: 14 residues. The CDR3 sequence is CASSIDAGGYEQYF. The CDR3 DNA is TGTGCCAGTAGTATTGACGCGGGGGGCTACGAGCAGTACTTC.

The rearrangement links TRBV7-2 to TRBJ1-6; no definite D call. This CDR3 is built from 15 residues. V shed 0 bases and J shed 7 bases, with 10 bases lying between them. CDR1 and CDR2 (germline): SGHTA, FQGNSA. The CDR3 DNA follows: TGTGCCAGCAGCTTAGCGCGGATTGGCAATTCACCCCTCCACTTT. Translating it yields CASSLARIGNSPLHF.

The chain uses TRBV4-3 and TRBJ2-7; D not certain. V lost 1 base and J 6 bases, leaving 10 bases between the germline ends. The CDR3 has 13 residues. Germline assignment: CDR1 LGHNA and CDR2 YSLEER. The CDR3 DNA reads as TGCGCCAGCAGCCAAGTTCGGTCTGCCGAGCAGTACTTC. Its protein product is CASSQVRSAEQYF.

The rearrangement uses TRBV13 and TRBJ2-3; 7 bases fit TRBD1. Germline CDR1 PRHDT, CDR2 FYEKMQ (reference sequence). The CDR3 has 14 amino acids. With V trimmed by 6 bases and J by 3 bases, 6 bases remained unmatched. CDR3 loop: CASRRQGETDTQYF. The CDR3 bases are TGTGCCAGCAGGAGACAGGGCGAGACAGATACGCAGTATTTT.

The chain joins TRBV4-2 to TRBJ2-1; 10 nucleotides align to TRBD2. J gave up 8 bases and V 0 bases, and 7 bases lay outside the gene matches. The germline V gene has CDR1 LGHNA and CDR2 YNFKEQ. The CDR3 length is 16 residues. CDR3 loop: CASSQDESGGADEQFF. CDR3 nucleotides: TGTGCCAGCAGCCAAGATGAGAGCGGGGGGGCCGATGAGCAGTTCTTC.

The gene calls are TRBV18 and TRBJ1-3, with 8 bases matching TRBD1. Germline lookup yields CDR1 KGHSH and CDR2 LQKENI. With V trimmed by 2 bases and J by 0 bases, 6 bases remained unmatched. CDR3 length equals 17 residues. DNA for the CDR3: TGTGCCAGCTCACCAATAGGACAGGGCAGCTCTGGAAACACCATATATTTT. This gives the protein CASSPIGQGSSGNTIYF.

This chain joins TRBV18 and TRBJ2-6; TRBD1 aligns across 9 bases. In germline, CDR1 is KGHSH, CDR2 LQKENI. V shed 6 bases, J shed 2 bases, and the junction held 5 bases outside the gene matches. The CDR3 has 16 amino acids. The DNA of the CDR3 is TGTGCCAGCTCCCGGGACAGGGATACTGGGGCCAACGTCCTGACTTTC. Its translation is CASSRDRDTGANVLTF.

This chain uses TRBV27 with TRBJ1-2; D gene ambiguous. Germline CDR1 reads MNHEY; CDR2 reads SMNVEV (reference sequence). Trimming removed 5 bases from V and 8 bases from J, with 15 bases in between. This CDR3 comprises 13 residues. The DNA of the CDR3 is TGTGCCAGCAGTCCATCGAAGGTCGGAGGCTACACCTTC. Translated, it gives CASSPSKVGGYTF.

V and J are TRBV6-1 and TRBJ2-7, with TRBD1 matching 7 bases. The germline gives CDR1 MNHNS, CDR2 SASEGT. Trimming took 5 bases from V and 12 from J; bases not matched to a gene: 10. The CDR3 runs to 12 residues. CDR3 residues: CASSLDRFLGYF. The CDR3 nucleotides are TGTGCCAGCAGTCTGGACAGGTTTCTAGGGTACTTC.

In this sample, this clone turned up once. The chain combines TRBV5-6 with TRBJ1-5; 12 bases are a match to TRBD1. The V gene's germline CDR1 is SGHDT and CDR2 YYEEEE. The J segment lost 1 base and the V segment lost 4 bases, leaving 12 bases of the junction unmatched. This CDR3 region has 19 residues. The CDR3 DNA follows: TGTGCCAGCAGCGAAACCGGGACAGGGGGCAGGAGGAGCAATCAGCCCCAGCATTTT. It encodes CASSETGTGGRRSNQPQHF.

The CDR3 protein is CASSLDPGGSAEAFF. The CDR3 nucleotides read TGTGCCAGCAGCTTAGATCCAGGGGGTAGCGCTGAAGCTTTCTTT. The rearrangement uses TRBV11-2 and TRBJ1-1, with 7 bases that match TRBD1. J lost 6 bases, V lost 0 bases, and 7 bases had no gene match. CDR3 length: 15 residues. Germline CDR1 is SGHAT and CDR2 is FQNNGV.

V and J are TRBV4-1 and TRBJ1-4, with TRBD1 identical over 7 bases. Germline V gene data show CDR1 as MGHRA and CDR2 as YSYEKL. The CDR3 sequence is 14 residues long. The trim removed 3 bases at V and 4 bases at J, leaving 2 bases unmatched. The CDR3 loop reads CASSQGQINEKLFF. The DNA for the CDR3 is TGCGCCAGCAGCCAGGGACAGATTAATGAAAAACTGTTTTTT.

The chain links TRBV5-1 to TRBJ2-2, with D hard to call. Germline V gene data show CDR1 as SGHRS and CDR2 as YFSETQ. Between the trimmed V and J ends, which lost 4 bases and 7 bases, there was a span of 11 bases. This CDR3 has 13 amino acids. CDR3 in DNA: TGCGCCAGCAGCCAAGGGTCGGGCGGGGAGCTGTTTTTT. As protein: CASSQGSGGELFF. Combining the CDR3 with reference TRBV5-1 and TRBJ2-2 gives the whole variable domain KAGVTQTPRYLIKTRGQQVTLSCSPISGHRSVSWYQQTPGQGLQFLFEYFSETQRNKGNFPGRFSGRQFSNSRSEMNVSTLELGDSALYLCASSQGSGGELFFGEGSRLTVL.

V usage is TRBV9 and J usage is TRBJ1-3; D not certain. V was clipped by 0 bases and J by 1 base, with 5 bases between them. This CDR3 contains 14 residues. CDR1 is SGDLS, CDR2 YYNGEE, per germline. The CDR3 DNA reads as TGTGCCAGCAGCGTAGCTGCTTCTGGAAACACCATATATTTT. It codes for CASSVAASGNTIYF.

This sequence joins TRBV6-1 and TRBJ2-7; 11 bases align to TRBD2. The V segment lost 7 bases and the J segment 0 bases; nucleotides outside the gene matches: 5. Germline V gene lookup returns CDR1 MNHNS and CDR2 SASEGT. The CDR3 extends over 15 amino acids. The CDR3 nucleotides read TGTGCCAGCACACGACTAGCGGGGAGCTCCTACGAGCAGTACTTC. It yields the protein CASTRLAGSSYEQYF.

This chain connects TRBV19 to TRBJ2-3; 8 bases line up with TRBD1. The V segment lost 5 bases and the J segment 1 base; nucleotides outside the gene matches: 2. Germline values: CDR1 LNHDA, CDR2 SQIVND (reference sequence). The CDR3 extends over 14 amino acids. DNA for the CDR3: TGTGCCAGTAGTGTACAGGGGGGCACAGATACGCAGTATTTT. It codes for CASSVQGGTDTQYF.

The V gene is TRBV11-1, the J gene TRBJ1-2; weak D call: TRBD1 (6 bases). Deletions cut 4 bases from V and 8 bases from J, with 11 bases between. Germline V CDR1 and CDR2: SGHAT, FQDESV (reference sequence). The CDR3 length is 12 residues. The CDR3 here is CASSSDRVGYTF. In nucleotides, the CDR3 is TGTGCCAGCAGCTCGGACAGAGTAGGCTACACCTTC.